A single sample gave rise to the 5 T cell receptor beta chains below, sequenced in a study of shared clonotypes between healthy human individuals. Profiled with immunoSEQ multiplex PCR; TCRdb holds only in-frame clones, not every one. Of some 550,000 clones listed, more than 95% are singletons. The specimen was naive CD4+ T cells sorted from blood. Stated subset: CD45RA+ positively selected. Receptors were obtained from a woman aged 30 to 39 in good health.

The V call is TRBV28, the J call TRBJ1-4, with D possibly being TRBD1 (5 bases). The CDR3 sequence is 14 residues long. Trimming shortened V by 10 bases and J by 2 bases, and 14 bases separated the two germline ends. CDR1 and CDR2 from the germline V gene are MDHEN and SYDVKM. The CDR3 loop is CATTGADTNEKLFF. The CDR3 region has the DNA TGTGCCACCACTGGGGCAGACACTAATGAAAAACTGTTTTTT.

The V and J genes are TRBV6-1 and TRBJ2-2; D ambiguous. This CDR3 spans 13 amino acids. V dropped 3 bases and J dropped 6 bases, with 8 bases sitting between them. Germline V gene lookup returns CDR1 MNHNS and CDR2 SASEGT. The CDR3 loop reads CASSDSVAGELFF. CDR3 DNA: TGTGCCAGCAGTGACTCTGTGGCCGGGGAGCTGTTTTTT.

V gene TRBV10-3 combines with J gene TRBJ2-5, with D uncertain. The J call may not be correct, given that the DNA end is closer to TRBJ2-7. The V gene's germline CDR1 is ENHRY and CDR2 SYGVKD. The CDR3 spans 12 residues. As DNA, the CDR3 is TGTGCCATCAGTGATTCAGCCTACGAGCAGTACTTC. Amino acids: CAISDSAYEQYF.

The V call is TRBV10-2, the J call TRBJ1-2, with 9 bases that match TRBD1. The CDR3 loop spans 13 amino acids. Losses at the gene ends were 7 bases for V and 8 bases for J; bases not matched to a gene: 8. Germline loops: CDR1 WSHSY, CDR2 SAAADI. The CDR3 protein is CASTGQGRSGYTF. In DNA form, the CDR3 reads TGCGCCAGCACCGGACAGGGGCGGAGCGGCTACACCTTC.

V usage is TRBV5-1 and J usage is TRBJ2-3; TRBD2 matches 13 bases. CDR3 length equals 17 residues. Per the germline V gene, CDR1 is SGHRS and CDR2 is YFSETQ. Trimming at V came to 0 bases and at J to 5 bases, leaving 6 bases not matched to a gene. The CDR3 DNA reads TGCGCCAGCAGCTTGGGACTAGCGGGAGGCCGTGTAGATACGCAGTATTTT. The encoded protein is CASSLGLAGGRVDTQYF.